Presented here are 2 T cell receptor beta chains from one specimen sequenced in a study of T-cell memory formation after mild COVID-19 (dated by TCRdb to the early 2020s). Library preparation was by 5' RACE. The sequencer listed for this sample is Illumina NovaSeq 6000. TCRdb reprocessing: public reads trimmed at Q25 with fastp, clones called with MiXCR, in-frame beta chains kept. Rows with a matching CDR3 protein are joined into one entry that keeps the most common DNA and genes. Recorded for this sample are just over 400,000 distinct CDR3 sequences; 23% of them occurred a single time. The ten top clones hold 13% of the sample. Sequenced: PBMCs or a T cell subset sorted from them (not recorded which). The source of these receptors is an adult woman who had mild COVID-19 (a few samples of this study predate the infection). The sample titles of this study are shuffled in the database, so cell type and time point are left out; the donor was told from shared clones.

CDR3 nucleotides: TGTGCCAGCAGCTTATTAGGAAATCCAAAGGGCGGGGAGCTGTTTTTT. Its translation is CASSLLGNPKGGELFF. V is TRBV5-4 and J is TRBJ2-2, with D hard to call. Looked up from germline, CDR1 is SGHNT and CDR2 is YYREEE (reference sequence). Trimming left V 2 bases short and J 7 bases short, with 18 bases between. The CDR3 extends over 16 amino acids.

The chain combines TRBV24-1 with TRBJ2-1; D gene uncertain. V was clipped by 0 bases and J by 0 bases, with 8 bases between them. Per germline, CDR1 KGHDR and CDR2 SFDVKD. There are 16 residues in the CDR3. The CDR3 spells CATSDLAHSSYNEQFF. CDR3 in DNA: TGTGCCACCAGTGATTTGGCCCATAGCTCCTACAATGAGCAGTTCTTC.